This T cell receptor (beta chain) came from a study of breast tumors, draining lymph nodes, adjacent tissues. Whole-study findings and limits: Luminal-like breast cancer showed significantly higher tumor–nontumor repertoire similarity than basal-like. That most tumor T cells come from lymph nodes remained unproven. The data were judged consistent with most tumor T cells coming from lymph node and expanding in tumor.

The lymph nodes were axillary draining lymph nodes from breast cancer patients. This clonotype has at least ten counts. Its target is unknown. The length of the CDR3 is 14 residues. Germline V gene sequence: CDR1 SGHVS, CDR2 FQNEAQ. Trimming shortened V by 2 bases and J by 2 bases, and 8 bases separated the two germline ends. TCRdb itself ran the multiplex PCR reads through MiXCR, one entry per CDR3 protein. The table records fewer than 140,000 distinct CDR3 sequences, about 30% of them present only once. The sequence derives from a female donor with breast cancer. Some clones in this sample may be carry-over from other donors' samples. The chain links TRBV7-8 to TRBJ2-3, with D unclear. Sample: axillary lymph node tissue. The CDR3 DNA is TGTGCCAGCAGCTTAACACAGTACACAGATACGCAGTATTTT. Translated, it gives CASSLTQYTDTQYF.